The 7 T cell receptor beta chains presented below share a single source sample, sequenced in a study of blood T cell repertoires in COVID-19. TCRdb keeps only in-frame clones here, not all; method: immunoSEQ multiplex PCR. This table has approximately 160,000 clones, approximately 83% appearing once. The material sequenced was peripheral blood. These receptors originate from a man aged 65 to 85 who had recovered from COVID-19.

V usage is TRBV7-2 and J usage is TRBJ2-4, with 8 bases matching TRBD2. The CDR3 covers 19 residues. V gave up 1 base and J gave up 0 bases; unmatched junction bases: 11. Germline lookup yields CDR1 SGHTA and CDR2 FQGNSA. The CDR3 nucleotides are TGTGCCAGCAGCTTAGATCGGGCGGGGGGCGGTTTAGCCAAAAACATTCAGTACTTC. Encoded protein: CASSLDRAGGGLAKNIQYF.

V gene TRBV5-1 combines with J gene TRBJ2-3; D perhaps matches TRBD1 (6 bases). This CDR3 region has 13 residues. Trimming removed 1 base from V and 7 bases from J, with 10 bases in between. The germline gives CDR1 SGHRS, CDR2 YFSETQ. The CDR3 region is CASSLPGQHTQYF. CDR3 coding DNA: TGCGCCAGCAGCTTGCCCGGACAGCATACGCAGTATTTT.

The rearrangement links TRBV29-1 to TRBJ2-6, with 8 nucleotides matching TRBD1. CDR1 is SQVTM, CDR2 ANQGSEA, per germline. Trimming cost V 4 bases and J 2 bases; bases outside gene matches: 7. This CDR3 is built from 16 residues. The CDR3 protein is CSVGAGGATGANVLTF. CDR3 nucleotides: TGCAGCGTTGGTGCAGGGGGCGCGACTGGGGCCAACGTCCTGACTTTC.

This clone was seen more than once but under ten times. The rearrangement joins TRBV6-5 to TRBJ2-1, with TRBD2 matching over 12 bases. The CDR3 extends over 15 amino acids. Germline CDR1 is MNHEY and CDR2 is SVGAGI. V was pared by 6 bases and J by 6 bases, with 6 bases of the junction left unmatched. The CDR3 nucleotides are TGTGCCAGCAGCCGTACTAGCGGGAGGCGCAATGAGCAGTTCTTC. Encoded protein: CASSRTSGRRNEQFF.

The chain joins TRBV5-1 to TRBJ1-1, with 7 positions matching TRBD1. The CDR3 is 15 amino acids. From germline, CDR1 is SGHRS and CDR2 YFSETQ. V was pared by 0 bases and J by 3 bases, with 5 bases of the junction left unmatched. CDR3: CASSLGNTGDTEAFF. Written as DNA, the CDR3 is TGCGCCAGCAGCTTGGGGAATACAGGGGACACTGAAGCTTTCTTT.

The CDR3 is CASSLDSGTEAFF. The DNA for the CDR3 is TGCGCCAGCAGCTTGGACTCCGGCACTGAAGCTTTCTTT. The genes are TRBV5-1 and TRBJ1-1; no firm D call. CDR1 and CDR2 from the germline V gene are SGHRS and YFSETQ. The CDR3 extends over 13 amino acids. V lost 0 bases and J lost 4, with 7 bases in between.

The chain couples TRBV5-1 to TRBJ2-6; D gene uncertain. The ends were cut back, 0 bases at V and 4 bases at J, with 8 bases in the middle. Per germline, CDR1 SGHRS and CDR2 YFSETQ. The CDR3 runs to 15 residues. CDR3 sequence reads: CASSLGPGGANVLTF. In nucleotides, the CDR3 is TGCGCCAGCAGCTTGGGTCCTGGCGGGGCCAACGTCCTGACTTTC.